Included here is one TCR beta chain sequence, with context. What it recognizes is unknown. It was at first hyperthyroidism diagnosis, before any ophthalmopathy symptoms, that the blood sample was taken. Regions amplified from RNA transcripts were the TCR beta CDR3 regions. RT-PCR in the first round (using the HTBI primer set) targeted the TCR CDR3. In TCRdb, the multiplex PCR reads were re-called with MiXCR into one record per CDR3 protein. The sample yields about 130,000 distinct CDR3 sequences, around 21% seen once. These data are taken from a study of T cells in Graves' hyperthyroidism and ophthalmopathy. Study-wide results and caveats: Ophthalmopathy, which appeared later, was predicted by the model a median approximately 6.7 months before onset. Blood shared most expanded thyroid clonotypes above 0.001. A model using 13 V-J features told ophthalmopathy apart from stable hyperthyroidism.

The germline V and J ends were trimmed by 6 bases and 2 bases, with 21 bases remaining between them. The CDR3 is made up of 17 amino acids. CDR1 is MDHEN and CDR2 is SYDVKM in the germline V gene. The receptor was isolated from a woman in her forties or fifties with Graves' hyperthyroidism that later progressed to Graves' ophthalmopathy. Sequenced: blood. V is TRBV28 and J is TRBJ2-3; D is unresolved. This CDR3 reads CASRSTVGRQITDTQYF. The DNA of the CDR3 is TGTGCCAGCAGATCGACCGTCGGACGTCAGATCACAGATACGCAGTATTTT.